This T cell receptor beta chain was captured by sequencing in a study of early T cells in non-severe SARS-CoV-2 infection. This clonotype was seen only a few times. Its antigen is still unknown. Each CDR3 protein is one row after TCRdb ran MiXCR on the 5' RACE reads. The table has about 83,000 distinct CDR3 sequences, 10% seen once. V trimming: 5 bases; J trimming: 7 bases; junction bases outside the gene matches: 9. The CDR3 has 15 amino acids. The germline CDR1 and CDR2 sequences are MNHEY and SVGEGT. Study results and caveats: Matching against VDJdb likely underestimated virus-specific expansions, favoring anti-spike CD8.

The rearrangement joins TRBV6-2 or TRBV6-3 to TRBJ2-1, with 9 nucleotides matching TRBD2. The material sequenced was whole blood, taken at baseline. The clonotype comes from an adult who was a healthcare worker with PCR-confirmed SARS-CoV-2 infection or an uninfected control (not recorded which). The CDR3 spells CASSPRGLAGNEQFF. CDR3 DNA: TGTGCCAGCAGTCCCAGGGGACTAGCCGGGAATGAGCAGTTCTTC.